Following are 16 T cell receptor beta chains from one sample sequenced in a study of shared clonotypes between healthy human individuals. Method: immunoSEQ multiplex PCR; TCRdb's copy keeps in-frame clones and lacks some. The sample lists millions of clones, more than 90% seen once, with 0.11% to 0.15% in the top ten. Sequenced material: naive CD4+ T cells sorted from blood. Subset given: CD45RA+ positively selected. Every receptor here comes from a man younger than 35 in good health.

The gene calls are TRBV5-1 and TRBJ1-2; a possible D gene is TRBD1 (6 bases). V lost 0 bases, J lost 3 bases, and 15 bases lay in between. The germline CDR1 and CDR2 sequences are SGHRS and YFSETQ. The CDR3 runs 16 residues. CDR3 nucleotide sequence: TGCGCCAGCAGCTTGGCCGATCACAGGGAGGACTATGGCTACACCTTC. It specifies CASSLADHREDYGYTF.

This chain uses TRBV5-4 with TRBJ2-5; 12 bases map to TRBD2. CDR1 and CDR2 from the germline V gene are SGHNT and YYREEE (reference sequence). V was pared by 3 bases and J by 5 bases, with 5 bases of the junction left unmatched. CDR3 length: 15 residues. CDR3 sequence reads: CASSSLAGGAETQYF. In nucleotides, the CDR3 is TGTGCCAGCAGCTCACTAGCGGGGGGCGCGGAGACCCAGTACTTC.

This chain joins TRBV19 and TRBJ2-7; 8 bases are a match to TRBD1. Losses at the gene ends were 4 bases for V and 2 bases for J; bases not matched to a gene: 4. Germline values: CDR1 LNHDA, CDR2 SQIVND (reference sequence). The CDR3 contains 14 residues. CDR3 in DNA: TGTGCCAGTAGTACCCTGGGACAGGCCTACGAGCAGTACTTC. Protein sequence: CASSTLGQAYEQYF. Complete variable domain (other parts from reference TRBV19 and TRBJ2-7): DGGITQSPKYLFRKEGQNVTLSCEQNLNHDAMYWYRQDPGQGLRLIYYSQIVNDFQKGDIAEGYSVSREKKESFPLTVTSAQKNPTAFYLCASSTLGQAYEQYFGPGTRLTVT.

The chain uses TRBV7-9 and TRBJ1-2; D not certain. V was clipped by 5 bases and J by 0 bases, with 10 bases between them. Germline-derived CDR1 and CDR2 are SEHNR and FQNEAQ (reference sequence). The CDR3 consists of 14 residues. Written as DNA, the CDR3 is TGTGCCAGCAGCCCTTTTGATACTAACTATGGCTACACCTTC. This gives the protein CASSPFDTNYGYTF.

The chain uses TRBV5-5 and TRBJ1-1, with unresolved D. The CDR3 is 11 amino acids. The germline gives CDR1 SGHKS, CDR2 YYEKEE (reference sequence). V was shortened by 4 bases and J by 2 bases, with 3 bases between the two germline ends. In DNA form, the CDR3 reads TGTGCCAGCAGCCATAACACTGAAGCTTTCTTT. Encoded protein: CASSHNTEAFF.

V usage is TRBV28 and J usage is TRBJ1-5; weak D call: TRBD1 (5 bases). The V gene's germline CDR1 is MDHEN and CDR2 SYDVKM. The CDR3 runs to 13 residues. V was pared by 5 bases and J by 5 bases, with 10 bases between. The CDR3 DNA is TGTGCCAGCAGTCTTACGACAGATCAGCCCCAGCATTTT. Encoded protein: CASSLTTDQPQHF.

The rearrangement links TRBV29-1 to TRBJ2-7; possible D gene TRBD2, 5 bases. V lost 1 base and J 4 bases, leaving 8 bases between the germline ends. Germline V lookup: CDR1 SQVTM, CDR2 ANQGSEA. CDR3 length: 12 residues. The CDR3 DNA is TGCAGCGTTGAAGTGACTACGTACGAGCAGTACTTC. This translates into CSVEVTTYEQYF.

This clone has more than one count but fewer than ten. The chain's CDR3 is CSVGTSVTEAFF. The CDR3 nucleotides are TGCAGCGTCGGGACCTCCGTCACTGAAGCTTTCTTT. The rearrangement joins TRBV29-1 to TRBJ1-1; D is possibly TRBD1 (5 bases). V lost 6 bases, J lost 4 bases, and 12 bases lay in between. Germline CDR1 and CDR2: SQVTM and ANQGSEA. The CDR3 length is 12 residues.

This clone occurred once. The chain employs TRBV15 and TRBJ2-1; 11 bases match TRBD2. Per the germline V gene, CDR1 is LNHNV and CDR2 is YYDKDF (reference sequence). The CDR3 totals 20 residues. V was pared by 1 base and J by 1 base, with 12 bases of the junction left unmatched. CDR3 DNA: TGTGCCACCAGCAGAGCCGGAATAGCGGGAGGGCCGGGGTCCTACAATGAGCAGTTCTTC. It yields the protein CATSRAGIAGGPGSYNEQFF.

The J gene is TRBJ2-6, the V gene TRBV19; TRBD1 aligns across 9 bases. The J segment lost 0 bases and the V segment lost 7 bases, leaving 4 bases of the junction unmatched. Germline values: CDR1 LNHDA, CDR2 SQIVND (reference sequence). The CDR3 runs 16 residues. DNA of the CDR3: TGTGCCAGTACCGGGACAGGGACCTCTGGGGCCAACGTCCTGACTTTC. It yields the protein CASTGTGTSGANVLTF.

The chain employs TRBV15 and TRBJ2-5; no clear D. V was pared by 0 bases and J by 1 base, with 9 bases between. This CDR3 contains 15 residues. Germline-derived CDR1 and CDR2 are LNHNV and YYDKDF (reference sequence). The CDR3 reads CATSRDRAVQETQYF. The CDR3 nucleotides read TGTGCCACCAGCAGAGATCGGGCAGTCCAAGAGACCCAGTACTTC.

The chain uses TRBV28 and TRBJ2-3; TRBD2 matches at 9 bases. The CDR3 sequence is 15 residues long. The trim removed 7 bases at V and 8 bases at J, leaving 13 bases unmatched. Germline lookup yields CDR1 MDHEN and CDR2 SYDVKM. CDR3 in amino acids: CASKPDIPLAGTQYF. CDR3 sequence (DNA): TGTGCCAGCAAACCCGACATTCCACTAGCGGGTACGCAGTATTTT. The full variable domain, its missing parts supplied by reference TRBV28 and TRBJ2-3, is DVKVTQSSRYLVKRTGEKVFLECVQDMDHENMFWYRQDPGLGLRLIYFSYDVKMKEKGDIPEGYSVSREKKERFSLILESASTNQTSMYLCASKPDIPLAGTQYFGPGTRLTVL.

A remark on this clone: At the DNA level, this CDR3 is encoded by other sequences in the same sample as well. This chain joins TRBV7-2 and TRBJ2-1; D not certain. Trimming took off 0 bases at V and 4 bases at J, with 10 bases between the two ends. This CDR3 comprises 15 residues. Looked up from germline, CDR1 is SGHTA and CDR2 is FQGNSA. The CDR3 nucleotides read TGTGCCAGCAGCTTAGCGGGAATCTCTTACAATGAGCAGTTCTTC. Translated: CASSLAGISYNEQFF. Drawing the rest from reference TRBV7-2 and TRBJ2-1, the complete variable domain is GAGVSQSPSNKVTEKGKDVELRCDPISGHTALYWYRQSLGQGLEFLIYFQGNSAPDKSGLPSDRFSAERTGGSVSTLTIQRTQQEDSAVYLCASSLAGISYNEQFFGPGTRLTVL.

This chain links TRBV4-2 with TRBJ1-5; D ambiguous. The germline V gene has CDR1 LGHNA and CDR2 YNFKEQ. The CDR3 extends over 15 amino acids. Deletions cut 2 bases from V and 0 bases from J, with 8 bases between. CDR3 region: CASSQHTDSNQPQHF. The CDR3 coding sequence is TGTGCCAGCAGCCAACATACTGATAGCAATCAGCCCCAGCATTTT.

This sequence joins TRBV2 and TRBJ2-2, with 9 nucleotides matching TRBD2. J was trimmed by 6 bases and V by 6 bases; bases with no gene match: 2. The CDR3 contains 13 residues. Germline V gene lookup returns CDR1 SNHLY and CDR2 FYNNEI. CDR3 in DNA: TGTGCCAGCAGCCGGACTAGCGCCGGGGAGCTGTTTTTT. Amino acids: CASSRTSAGELFF.

The rearrangement uses TRBV10-3 and TRBJ1-3, with 7 bases matching TRBD1. This CDR3 contains 16 residues. V lost 0 bases to trimming and J lost 4 bases; unmatched junction nucleotides: 6. CDR1 and CDR2 from the germline V gene are ENHRY and SYGVKD. In DNA form, the CDR3 reads TGTGCCATCAGTGAGTCGAGAACAGGGGTCGGAAACACCATATATTTT. Encoded protein: CAISESRTGVGNTIYF.